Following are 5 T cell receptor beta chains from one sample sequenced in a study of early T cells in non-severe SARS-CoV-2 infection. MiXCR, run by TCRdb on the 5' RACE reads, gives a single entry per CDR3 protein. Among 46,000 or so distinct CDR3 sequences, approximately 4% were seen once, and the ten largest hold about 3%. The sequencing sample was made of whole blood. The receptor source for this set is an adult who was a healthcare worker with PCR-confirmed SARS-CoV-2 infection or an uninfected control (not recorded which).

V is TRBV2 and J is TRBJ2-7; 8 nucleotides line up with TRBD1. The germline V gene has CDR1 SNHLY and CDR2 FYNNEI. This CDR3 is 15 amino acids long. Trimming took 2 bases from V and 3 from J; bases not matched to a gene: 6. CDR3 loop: CASSESTGGDYEQYF. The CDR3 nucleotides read TGTGCCAGCAGTGAATCCACAGGGGGAGACTACGAGCAGTACTTC.

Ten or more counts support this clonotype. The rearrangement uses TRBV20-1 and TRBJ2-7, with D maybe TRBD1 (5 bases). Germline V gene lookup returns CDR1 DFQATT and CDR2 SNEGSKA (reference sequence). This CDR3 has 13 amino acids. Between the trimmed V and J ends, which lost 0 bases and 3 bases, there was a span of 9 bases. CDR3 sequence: CSARDQGFYEQYF. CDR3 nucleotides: TGCAGTGCTAGAGATCAGGGCTTCTACGAGCAGTACTTC.

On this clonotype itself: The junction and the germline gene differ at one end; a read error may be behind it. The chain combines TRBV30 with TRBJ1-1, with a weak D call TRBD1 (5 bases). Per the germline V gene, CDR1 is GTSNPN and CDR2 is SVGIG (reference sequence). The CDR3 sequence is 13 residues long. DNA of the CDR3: TGTGCCGGGAGGAAGGATCTGGGACCTGAAGCTTTCTTT. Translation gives CAGRKDLGPEAFF.

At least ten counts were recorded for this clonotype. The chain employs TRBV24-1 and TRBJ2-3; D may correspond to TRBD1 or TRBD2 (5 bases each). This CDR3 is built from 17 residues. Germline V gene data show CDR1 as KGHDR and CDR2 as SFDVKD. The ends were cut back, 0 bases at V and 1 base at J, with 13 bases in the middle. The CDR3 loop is CATSDLAGTDGTDTQYF. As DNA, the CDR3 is TGTGCCACCAGTGATTTGGCCGGGACGGACGGCACAGATACGCAGTATTTT.

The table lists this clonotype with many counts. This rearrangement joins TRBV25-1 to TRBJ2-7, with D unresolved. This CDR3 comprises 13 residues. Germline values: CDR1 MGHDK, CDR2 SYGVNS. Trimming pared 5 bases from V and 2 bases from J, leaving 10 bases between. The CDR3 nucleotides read TGTGCCAGCAGTCCTACTGCCGCCTACGAGCAGTACTTC. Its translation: CASSPTAAYEQYF.